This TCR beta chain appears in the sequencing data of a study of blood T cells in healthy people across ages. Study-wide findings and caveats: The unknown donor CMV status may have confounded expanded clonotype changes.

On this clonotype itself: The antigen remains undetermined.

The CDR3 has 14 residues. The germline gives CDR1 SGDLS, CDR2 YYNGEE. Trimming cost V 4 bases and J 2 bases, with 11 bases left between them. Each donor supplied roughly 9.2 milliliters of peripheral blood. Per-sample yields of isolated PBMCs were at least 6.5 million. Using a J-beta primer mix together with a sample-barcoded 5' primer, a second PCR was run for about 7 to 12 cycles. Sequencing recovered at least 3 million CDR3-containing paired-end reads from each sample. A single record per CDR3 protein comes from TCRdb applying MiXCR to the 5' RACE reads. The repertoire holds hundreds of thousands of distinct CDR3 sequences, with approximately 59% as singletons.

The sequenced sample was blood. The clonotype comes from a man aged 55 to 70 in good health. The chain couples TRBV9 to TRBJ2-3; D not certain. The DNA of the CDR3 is TGTGCCAGCAGCTCACCGAGCAACACAGATACGCAGTATTTT. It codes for CASSSPSNTDTQYF.